These 16 T cell receptor beta chains share one sample of origin, sequenced in a study of early T cells in non-severe SARS-CoV-2 infection. TCRdb independently ran MiXCR on the 5' RACE reads; one entry per CDR3 protein. The sample holds tens of thousands of distinct CDR3 sequences; about 10% are singletons and the top ten take roughly 6%. Material: whole blood. The receptor source for this set is an adult who was a healthcare worker with PCR-confirmed SARS-CoV-2 infection or an uninfected control (not recorded which).

This clonotype was recorded a few times. The CDR3 here is CASSGGPNEQFF. The DNA of the CDR3 is TGCGCCAGCAGTGGCGGACCCAATGAGCAGTTCTTC. V is TRBV10-1 and J is TRBJ2-1; D not resolved. CDR1 and CDR2 from the germline V gene are WNHNN and SYGVQD (reference sequence). Trimming left V 4 bases short and J 6 bases short, with 7 bases between. The CDR3 is made up of 12 amino acids.

This clonotype was observed a handful of times. The chain employs TRBV5-5 and TRBJ2-3; 7 bases line up with TRBD2. The CDR3 sequence is 16 residues long. V lost 1 base, J lost 2 bases, and 7 bases stayed unmatched. Germline assignment: CDR1 SGHKS and CDR2 YYEKEE (reference sequence). The CDR3 region has the DNA TGTGCCAGCAGCTTGCCGTCTAGCGGAAACACAGATACGCAGTATTTT. It yields the protein CASSLPSSGNTDTQYF.

This clonotype was detected ten times or more. This chain links TRBV7-9 with TRBJ2-3; D unresolved. CDR1 SEHNR and CDR2 FQNEAQ come from the germline V gene (reference sequence). The V gene lost 2 bases and the J gene lost 0 bases, with 9 bases spanning the gap. The CDR3 runs to 15 residues. For the CDR3, the DNA is TGTGCCAGCAGCTTACTCGGAGCTAGCACAGATACGCAGTATTTT. Translating gives CASSLLGASTDTQYF.

The chain recombines TRBV3-1 with TRBJ2-7; 7 bases align to TRBD1. There are 14 residues in the CDR3. Germline V gene data show CDR1 as LGHDT and CDR2 as YNNKEL (reference sequence). After removal of 5 bases from V and 3 bases from J, the junction contained 7 bases not matched to a gene. The CDR3 region is CASSTGTEIYEQYF. The CDR3 DNA sequence: TGTGCCAGCAGCACCGGGACAGAGATCTACGAGCAGTACTTC.

This clonotype was observed a handful of times. This chain links TRBV7-9 with TRBJ2-7; TRBD1 aligns across 9 bases. The CDR3 covers 18 residues. In germline, CDR1 is SEHNR, CDR2 FQNEAQ (reference sequence). Trimming at V came to 3 bases and at J to 6 bases, leaving 18 bases not matched to a gene. The CDR3 here is CASSFRTGVQREEGEQYF. CDR3 nucleotides: TGTGCCAGCAGCTTTCGGACAGGGGTCCAAAGGGAGGAAGGCGAGCAGTACTTC.

This clonotype occurred a few times. The genes are TRBV29-1 and TRBJ2-3; D might be TRBD2 (5 bases). The CDR3 loop spans 12 amino acids. The V gene's germline CDR1 is SQVTM and CDR2 ANQGSEA. Deletions cut 7 bases from V and 0 bases from J, with 8 bases between. Here the CDR3 reads CSGGLSTDTQYF. The CDR3, as DNA: TGCAGCGGCGGACTCAGCACAGATACGCAGTATTTT.

The chain recombines TRBV5-5 with TRBJ2-3; D is unresolved. CDR3 size: 14 residues. Between the trimmed V and J ends, which lost 0 bases and 2 bases, there was a span of 7 bases. From germline, CDR1 is SGHKS and CDR2 YYEKEE (reference sequence). The CDR3: CASSLDADTDTQYF. Written as DNA, the CDR3 is TGTGCCAGCAGCTTGGACGCCGACACAGATACGCAGTATTTT.

The chain employs TRBV6-5 and TRBJ2-3; 8 positions agree with TRBD1. The CDR3 contains 14 residues. Germline V lookup: CDR1 MNHEY, CDR2 SVGAGI. The junction had 4 bases not matched to a gene; V was cut back by 5 bases and J by 3 bases. The CDR3 here is CASSPRTGTDTQYF. CDR3 nucleotides: TGTGCCAGCAGTCCAAGGACAGGGACAGATACGCAGTATTTT.

This clonotype was seen many times. The V call is TRBV29-1, the J call TRBJ1-2; D is uncertain. The CDR3 has 11 amino acids. Germline V CDR1 and CDR2: SQVTM, ANQGSEA. The V gene lost 0 bases and the J gene lost 8 bases, with 7 bases spanning the gap. The CDR3 reads CSVEDLQGYTF. In nucleotides, the CDR3 is TGCAGCGTTGAAGATCTGCAGGGCTACACCTTC.

The table lists this clonotype with a few counts. The chain has TRBV20-1 and TRBJ1-2; D possibly corresponds to TRBD1 (5 bases). The CDR3 covers 12 residues. CDR1 is DFQATT and CDR2 is SNEGSKA in the germline V gene (reference sequence). The V end was cut by 8 bases, the J end by 8 bases, with 18 bases between. This CDR3 reads CSPIPPGGGYTF. In nucleotides, the CDR3 is TGCAGTCCGATTCCCCCCGGGGGGGGCTACACCTTC.

The sample holds many counts of this clonotype. V is TRBV11-2 and J is TRBJ2-6, with D possibly matching TRBD1 (7 bases). This CDR3 is 18 amino acids long. From germline, CDR1 is SGHAT and CDR2 FQNNGV. V lost 5 bases to trimming and J lost 0 bases, with 17 bases between them. The CDR3 coding sequence is TGTGCCAGCAGCAAATGGACAGGACTAAGCTCTGGGGCCAACGTCCTGACTTTC. It specifies CASSKWTGLSSGANVLTF.

This clonotype was seen many times. V is TRBV20-1 and J is TRBJ1-1; a possible D gene is TRBD1 (5 bases). Per the germline V gene, CDR1 is DFQATT and CDR2 is SNEGSKA (reference sequence). The CDR3 has 13 residues. CDR3 nucleotides: TGCAGCGGTAAGCCGGGACCCGAGGGAGAAGCTTTCTTT. Amino acids: CSGKPGPEGEAFF.

The rearrangement joins TRBV13 to TRBJ1-2; D is perhaps TRBD1 (5 bases). The germline V gene encodes CDR1 PRHDT and CDR2 FYEKMQ (reference sequence). Deletions cut 0 bases from V and 4 bases from J, with 15 bases between. This CDR3 is 16 amino acids long. The CDR3 nucleotides read TGTGCCAGCAGCTTAGGTGGACAAGGAACTCTCTATGGCTACACCTTC. This encodes CASSLGGQGTLYGYTF.

V and J are TRBV2 and TRBJ2-2; no reliable D call. The CDR3 consists of 15 residues. The V end was cut by 4 bases, the J end by 2 bases, with 11 bases between. In germline, CDR1 is SNHLY, CDR2 FYNNEI. The CDR3 DNA reads as TGTGCCAGCAGTGCTGAATCTATTAACACCGGGGAGCTGTTTTTT. It translates to CASSAESINTGELFF. The entire variable domain, with the rest obtained from reference TRBV2 and TRBJ2-2, is as follows: EPEVTQTPSHQVTQMGQEVILRCVPISNHLYFYWYRQILGQKVEFLVSFYNNEISEKSEIFDDQFSVERPDGSNFTLKIRSTKLEDSAMYFCASSAESINTGELFFGEGSRLTVL.

This clonotype was counted between two and nine times. The V call is TRBV7-6, the J call TRBJ2-1; a weak D match, TRBD2 (6 bases). CDR1 and CDR2 from the germline V gene are SGHVS and FNYEAQ. This CDR3 region has 17 residues. Between the trimmed V and J ends, which lost 0 bases and 5 bases, there was a span of 17 bases. The CDR3 region has the DNA TGTGCCAGCAGCTTAGCGATGGGAGCGGGCAGGAACAATGAGCAGTTCTTC. Translated: CASSLAMGAGRNNEQFF.

This clonotype was detected a few times. The rearrangement joins TRBV19 to TRBJ2-3; D is ambiguous. Germline-derived CDR1 and CDR2 are LNHDA and SQIVND (reference sequence). The CDR3 consists of 11 residues. V was cut by 6 bases and J by 4 bases, with 5 bases left in between. The CDR3 region has the DNA TGTGCCAGTAGGGCAGCAGATACGCAGTATTTT. Amino acids: CASRAADTQYF.